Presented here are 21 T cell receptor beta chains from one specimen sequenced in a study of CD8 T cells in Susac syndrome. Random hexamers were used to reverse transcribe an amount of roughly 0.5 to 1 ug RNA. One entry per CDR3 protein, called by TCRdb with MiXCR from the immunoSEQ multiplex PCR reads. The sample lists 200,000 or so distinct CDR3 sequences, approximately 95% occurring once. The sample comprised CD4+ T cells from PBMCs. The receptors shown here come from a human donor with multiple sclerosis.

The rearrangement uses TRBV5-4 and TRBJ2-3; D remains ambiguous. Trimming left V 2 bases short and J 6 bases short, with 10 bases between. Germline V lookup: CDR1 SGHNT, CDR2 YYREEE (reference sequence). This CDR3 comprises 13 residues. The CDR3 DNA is TGTGCCAGCAGCTTAGACGTCGTCGATACGCAGTATTTT. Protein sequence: CASSLDVVDTQYF.

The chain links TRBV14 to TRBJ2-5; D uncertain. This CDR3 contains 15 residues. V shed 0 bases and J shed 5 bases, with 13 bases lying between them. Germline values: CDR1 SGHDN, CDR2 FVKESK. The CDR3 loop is CASSQDRPLAETQYF. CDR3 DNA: TGTGCCAGCAGCCAAGATCGACCCCTGGCGGAGACCCAGTACTTC.

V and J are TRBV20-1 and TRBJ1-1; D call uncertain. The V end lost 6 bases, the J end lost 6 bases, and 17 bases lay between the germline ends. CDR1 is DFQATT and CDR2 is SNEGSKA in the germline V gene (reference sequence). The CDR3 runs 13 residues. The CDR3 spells CSADAGPLPEAFF. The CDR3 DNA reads TGCAGTGCGGACGCCGGGCCCCTGCCTGAAGCTTTCTTT.

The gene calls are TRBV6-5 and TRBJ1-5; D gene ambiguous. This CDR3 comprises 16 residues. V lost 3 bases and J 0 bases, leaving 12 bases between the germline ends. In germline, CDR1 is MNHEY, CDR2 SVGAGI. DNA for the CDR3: TGTGCCAGCAGTTATCCTATTCAGTGTAGCAATCAGCCCCAGCATTTT. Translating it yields CASSYPIQCSNQPQHF.

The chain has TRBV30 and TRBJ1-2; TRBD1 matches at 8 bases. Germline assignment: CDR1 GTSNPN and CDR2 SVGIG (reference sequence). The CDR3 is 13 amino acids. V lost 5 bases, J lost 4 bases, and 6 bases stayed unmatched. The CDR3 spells CAWGRDRSYGYTF. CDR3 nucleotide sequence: TGTGCCTGGGGCCGGGACAGGAGCTATGGCTACACCTTC.

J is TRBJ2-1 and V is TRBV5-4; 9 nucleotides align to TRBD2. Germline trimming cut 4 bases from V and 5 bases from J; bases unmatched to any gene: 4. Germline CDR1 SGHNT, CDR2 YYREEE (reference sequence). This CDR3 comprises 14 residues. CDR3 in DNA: TGTGCCAGCAGCCAGCGGGGGGTAAACAATGAGCAGTTCTTC. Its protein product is CASSQRGVNNEQFF.

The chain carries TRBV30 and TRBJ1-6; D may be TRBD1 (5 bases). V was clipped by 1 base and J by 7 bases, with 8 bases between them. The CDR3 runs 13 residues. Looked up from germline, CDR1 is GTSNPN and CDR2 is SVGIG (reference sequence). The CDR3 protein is CAWSGRGNSPLHF. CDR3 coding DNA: TGTGCCTGGAGTGGGCGGGGGAATTCACCCCTCCACTTT.

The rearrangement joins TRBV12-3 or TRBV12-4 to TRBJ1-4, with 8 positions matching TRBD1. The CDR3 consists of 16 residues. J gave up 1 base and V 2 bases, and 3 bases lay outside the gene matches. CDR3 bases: TGTGCCAGCAGTTTACAGGGGGCGCGAACTAATGAAAAACTGTTTTTT. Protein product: CASSLQGARTNEKLFF.

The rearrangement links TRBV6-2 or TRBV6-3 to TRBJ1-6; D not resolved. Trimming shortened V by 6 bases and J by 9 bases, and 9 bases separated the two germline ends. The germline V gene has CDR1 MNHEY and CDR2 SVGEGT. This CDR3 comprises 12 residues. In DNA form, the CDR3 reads TGTGCCAGCAGACGCGACGCTTCACCCCTCCACTTT. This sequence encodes CASRRDASPLHF.

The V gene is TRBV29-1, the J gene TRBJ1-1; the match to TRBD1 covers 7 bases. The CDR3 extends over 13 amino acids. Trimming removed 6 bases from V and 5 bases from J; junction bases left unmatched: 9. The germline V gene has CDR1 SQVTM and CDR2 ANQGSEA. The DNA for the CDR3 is TGCAGCGTAGGGGGCAGCAAGGGAACTGAAGCTTTCTTT. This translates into CSVGGSKGTEAFF.

In nucleotides, the CDR3 is TGTGCCAGCAGCGCTAGCGGGGCACCCGGGACCCAGTACTTC. Protein sequence: CASSASGAPGTQYF. The rearrangement uses TRBV9 and TRBJ2-5; 9 nucleotides match TRBD2. The germline gives CDR1 SGDLS, CDR2 YYNGEE. The CDR3 is made up of 14 amino acids. The V gene end was trimmed by 3 bases and the J gene end by 7 bases; junction bases not matched to a gene: 7. The full variable domain, its missing parts supplied by reference TRBV9 and TRBJ2-5, is DSGVTQTPKHLITATGQRVTLRCSPRSGDLSVYWYQQSLDQGLQFLIQYYNGEERAKGNILERFSAQQFPDLHSELNLSSLELGDSALYFCASSASGAPGTQYFGPGTRLLVL.

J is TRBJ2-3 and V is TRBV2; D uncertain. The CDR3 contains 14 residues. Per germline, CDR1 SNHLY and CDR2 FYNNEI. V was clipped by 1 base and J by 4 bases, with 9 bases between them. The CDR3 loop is CASSEGSDPDTQYF. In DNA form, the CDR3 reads TGTGCCAGCAGTGAAGGATCAGACCCAGATACGCAGTATTTT.

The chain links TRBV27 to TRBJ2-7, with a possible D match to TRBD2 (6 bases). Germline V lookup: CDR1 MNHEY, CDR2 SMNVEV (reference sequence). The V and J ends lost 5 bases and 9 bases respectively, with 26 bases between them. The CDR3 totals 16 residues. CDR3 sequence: CASSPGIRVRPGGQYF. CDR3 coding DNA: TGTGCCAGCAGTCCCGGTATCAGGGTAAGGCCCGGGGGGCAGTACTTC.

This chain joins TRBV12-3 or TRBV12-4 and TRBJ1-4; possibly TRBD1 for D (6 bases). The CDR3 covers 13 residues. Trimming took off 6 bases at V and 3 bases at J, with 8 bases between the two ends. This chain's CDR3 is CASSRQANEKLFF. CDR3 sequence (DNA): TGTGCCAGCAGCCGACAGGCTAATGAAAAACTGTTTTTT.

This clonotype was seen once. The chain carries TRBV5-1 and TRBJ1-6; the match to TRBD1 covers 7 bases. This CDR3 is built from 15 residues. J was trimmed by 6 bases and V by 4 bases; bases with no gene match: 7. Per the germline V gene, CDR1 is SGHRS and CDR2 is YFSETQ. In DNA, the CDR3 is TGCGCCAGCAGCCCTGGCACAGGGGTTAATTCACCCCTCCACTTT. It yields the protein CASSPGTGVNSPLHF.

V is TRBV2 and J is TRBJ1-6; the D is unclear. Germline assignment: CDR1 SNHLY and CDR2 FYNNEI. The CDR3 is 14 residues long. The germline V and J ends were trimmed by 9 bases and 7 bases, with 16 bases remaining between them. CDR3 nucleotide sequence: TGTGCCAGTACCCAAGGTGCTCCCAATTCACCCCTCCACTTT. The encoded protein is CASTQGAPNSPLHF.

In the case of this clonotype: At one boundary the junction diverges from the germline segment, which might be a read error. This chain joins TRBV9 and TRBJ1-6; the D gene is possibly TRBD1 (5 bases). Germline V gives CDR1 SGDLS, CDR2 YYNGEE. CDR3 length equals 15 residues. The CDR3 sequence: CASSVDWDSNSPLHF. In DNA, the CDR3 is TGCGCCAGCAGCGTTGACTGGGACTCTAATTCACCCCTCCACTTT.

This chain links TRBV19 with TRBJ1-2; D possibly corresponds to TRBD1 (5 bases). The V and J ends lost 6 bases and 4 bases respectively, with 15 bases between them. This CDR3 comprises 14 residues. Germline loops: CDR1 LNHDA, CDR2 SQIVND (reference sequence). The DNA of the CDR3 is TGTGCCAGTAGACAAGGCCAGGGTGGCTATGGCTACACCTTC. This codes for CASRQGQGGYGYTF.

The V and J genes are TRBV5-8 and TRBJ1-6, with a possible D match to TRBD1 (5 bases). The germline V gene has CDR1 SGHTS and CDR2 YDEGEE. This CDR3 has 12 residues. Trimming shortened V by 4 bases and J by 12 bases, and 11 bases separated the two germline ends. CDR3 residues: CASSTDRLPLHF. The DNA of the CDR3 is TGTGCCAGCAGCACTGACAGATTACCCCTCCACTTT. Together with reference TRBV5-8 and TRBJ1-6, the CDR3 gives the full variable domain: EAGVTQSPTHLIKTRGQQATLRCSPISGHTSVYWYQQALGLGLQFLLWYDEGEERNRGNFPPRFSGRQFPNYSSELNVNALELEDSALYLCASSTDRLPLHFGNGTRLTVT.

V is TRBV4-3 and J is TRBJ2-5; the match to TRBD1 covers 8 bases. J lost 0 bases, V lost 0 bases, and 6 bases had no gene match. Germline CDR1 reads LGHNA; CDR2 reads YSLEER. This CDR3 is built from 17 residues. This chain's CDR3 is CASSQERTGRYQETQYF. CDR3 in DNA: TGCGCCAGCAGCCAAGAACGGACAGGGAGGTACCAAGAGACCCAGTACTTC.

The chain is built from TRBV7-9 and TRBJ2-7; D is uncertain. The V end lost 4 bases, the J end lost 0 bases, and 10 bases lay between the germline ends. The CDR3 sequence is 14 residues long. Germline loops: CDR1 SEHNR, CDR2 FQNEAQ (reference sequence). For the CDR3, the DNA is TGTGCCAGCAGCTCCAGGACGGGCTCCTACGAGCAGTACTTC. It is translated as CASSSRTGSYEQYF.